This T cell receptor (beta chain) comes out of a study of T cell responses to AZD1222 COVID-19 vaccine. V was trimmed by 5 bases and J by 3 bases, leaving 8 bases between them. This CDR3 region has 12 residues. Produced via immunoSEQ multiplex PCR; TCRdb's table is partial and in-frame only. The sample includes under 200,000 clones, about 90% of them seen just once. The chain uses TRBV12-3 or TRBV12-4 and TRBJ2-7; D possibly corresponds to TRBD1 (7 bases). The source of this sequence is an adult who received the AZD1222 COVID-19 vaccine. Material: peripheral blood, obtained 28 days after the second AZD1222 dose. CDR3 sequence: CASSQGGYEQYF. The DNA of the CDR3 is TGTGCCAGCAGTCAGGGGGGCTACGAGCAGTACTTC.